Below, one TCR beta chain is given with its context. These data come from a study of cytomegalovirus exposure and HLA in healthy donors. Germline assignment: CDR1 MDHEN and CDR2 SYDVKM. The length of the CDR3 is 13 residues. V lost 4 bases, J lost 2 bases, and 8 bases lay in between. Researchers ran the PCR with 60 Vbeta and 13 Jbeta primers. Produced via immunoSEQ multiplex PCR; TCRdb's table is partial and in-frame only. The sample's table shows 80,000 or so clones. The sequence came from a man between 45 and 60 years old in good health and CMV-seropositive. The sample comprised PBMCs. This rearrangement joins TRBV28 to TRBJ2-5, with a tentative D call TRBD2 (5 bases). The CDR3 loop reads CASSYPGQETQYF. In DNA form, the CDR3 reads TGTGCCAGCAGTTACCCGGGGCAAGAGACCCAGTACTTC.